This TCR beta chain came from a study of technical replicates of blood from a few donors. Profiling relied on immunoSEQ multiplex PCR, and the TCRdb table lists in-frame clones only, not all of them. The sample has about 66,000 clones; around 89% are singletons. The CDR3 spans 13 residues. With 5 bases removed from V and 5 bases from J, the gap between germline ends came to 10 bases. Germline V gene lookup returns CDR1 SEHNR and CDR2 FQNEAQ (reference sequence). This clonotype originated in a human donor in good health. Some clones in this sample may be carry-over from other donors' samples. This rearrangement joins TRBV7-9 to TRBJ1-5, with a possible D match to TRBD1 (5 bases). The sample was PBMCs. The CDR3 sequence: CASSLRGDQPQHF. CDR3 in DNA: TGTGCCAGCAGCCTTAGGGGTGATCAGCCCCAGCATTTT.